What follows are 13 T cell receptor beta chains derived from one specimen sequenced in a study of brain T cells in children with intractable seizures. As for time point: blood from clinic visit 5 months post-surgery; TSC patient then seizure free. Sequencing used immunoSEQ multiplex PCR; TCRdb keeps in-frame clones, though not all of them. Here the sample spans about 340,000 clones, over 90% being singletons. Sequencing used peripheral blood, obtained roughly 5 months after surgery. All receptors derive from a boy younger than two with tuberous sclerosis and intractable seizures.

The gene calls are TRBV24-1 and TRBJ2-4, with 8 nucleotides matching TRBD1. Germline CDR1 KGHDR, CDR2 SFDVKD. CDR3 length: 18 residues. The J segment lost 0 bases and the V segment lost 9 bases, leaving 15 bases of the junction unmatched. The CDR3 DNA sequence: TGTGCCACCGGAGGACAGGGAGCCCTCTCCATAGCCAAAAACATTCAGTACTTC. This encodes CATGGQGALSIAKNIQYF.

The V gene is TRBV7-9, the J gene TRBJ1-5, with D unclear. Trimming removed 1 base from V and 6 bases from J, with 4 bases in between. The CDR3 contains 12 residues. Germline CDR1 SEHNR, CDR2 FQNEAQ (reference sequence). In DNA, the CDR3 is TGTGCCAGCAGCTTAGACCTTCAGCCCCAGCATTTT. It encodes CASSLDLQPQHF.

The chain combines TRBV24-1 with TRBJ2-2; no reliable D call. The CDR3 runs to 15 residues. Germline V gene sequence: CDR1 KGHDR, CDR2 SFDVKD. V lost 0 bases, J lost 5 bases, and 9 bases lay in between. The CDR3 DNA sequence: TGTGCCACCAGTGATTTGGGGTCCCAAACCGGGGAGCTGTTTTTT. Translated, it gives CATSDLGSQTGELFF.

This chain links TRBV11-1 with TRBJ2-2, with D unclear. The CDR3 covers 16 residues. Germline V gene lookup returns CDR1 SGHAT and CDR2 FQDESV (reference sequence). The V end was cut by 2 bases, the J end by 0 bases, with 10 bases between. In DNA, the CDR3 is TGTGCCAGCAGCTTAAGTCCAGCGCCGAACACCGGGGAGCTGTTTTTT. Protein sequence: CASSLSPAPNTGELFF.

The chain employs TRBV3-1 (or the pseudogene TRBV3-2) and TRBJ1-2; no definite D call. Per the germline V gene, CDR1 is LGHDT and CDR2 is YNNKEL (reference sequence). The CDR3 has 13 residues. Trimming removed 4 bases from V and 4 bases from J, with 10 bases in between. This chain's CDR3 is CASSRSEPYGYTF. In DNA, the CDR3 is TGTGCCAGCAGCCGGAGCGAGCCCTATGGCTACACCTTC.

This sequence joins TRBV19 and TRBJ2-7, with 8 bases that match TRBD2. The CDR3 consists of 14 residues. The trim removed 3 bases at V and 3 bases at J, leaving 4 bases unmatched. The germline V gene has CDR1 LNHDA and CDR2 SQIVND (reference sequence). CDR3: CASSIGLAGYEQYF. Written as DNA, the CDR3 is TGTGCCAGTAGTATCGGGCTAGCGGGCTACGAGCAGTACTTC.

V is TRBV10-3 and J is TRBJ2-7; 7 positions agree with TRBD1. The V gene's germline CDR1 is ENHRY and CDR2 SYGVKD. The CDR3 totals 15 residues. J lost 0 bases, V lost 5 bases, and 7 bases had no gene match. DNA for the CDR3: TGTGCCATCAGTACAGGGGCCCTAAGCTCCTACGAGCAGTACTTC. Translation: CAISTGALSSYEQYF.

This clone was seen once. The chain has TRBV11-3 and TRBJ2-1; D perhaps matches TRBD2 (7 bases). The CDR3 runs to 15 residues. The germline V and J ends were trimmed by 0 bases and 7 bases, with 13 bases remaining between them. Germline V gene sequence: CDR1 SGHNT, CDR2 YENEEA. Here the CDR3 reads CASSLDRGGGNEQFF. CDR3 sequence (DNA): TGTGCCAGCAGCTTAGATCGAGGGGGGGGGAATGAGCAGTTCTTC.

The V and J genes are TRBV6-8 and TRBJ1-6; D call uncertain. Trimming took 2 bases from V and 0 from J, leaving 8 bases between them. The CDR3 has 16 residues. The germline V gene encodes CDR1 MNHGY and CDR2 SAAAGT. CDR3 coding DNA: TGTGCCAGCAGTTACATGGGGAGCTCCTATAATTCACCCCTCCACTTT. This sequence encodes CASSYMGSSYNSPLHF.

This chain links TRBV2 with TRBJ2-2; maybe TRBD2 (6 bases). CDR1 and CDR2 (germline): SNHLY, FYNNEI. The CDR3 is made up of 16 amino acids. V lost 0 bases and J 4 bases, leaving 12 bases between the germline ends. The CDR3 loop is CASSEARRRGTGELFF. In DNA, the CDR3 is TGTGCCAGCAGTGAAGCTAGGCGGCGGGGCACCGGGGAGCTGTTTTTT.

The V and J genes are TRBV5-6 and TRBJ2-7; D possibly corresponds to TRBD1 (6 bases). V was trimmed by 4 bases and J by 3 bases, leaving 11 bases between them. Germline V gives CDR1 SGHDT, CDR2 YYEEEE. The CDR3 is 13 residues long. The CDR3 DNA is TGTGCCAGCAGCCGTGACAGGTTCTACGAGCAGTACTTC. Encoded protein: CASSRDRFYEQYF.

V and J are TRBV18 and TRBJ2-7; D might be TRBD1 (6 bases). CDR1 is KGHSH, CDR2 LQKENI, per germline. Trimming took 6 bases from V and 0 from J, leaving 12 bases between them. The CDR3 is made up of 14 amino acids. The chain's CDR3 is CASSQRQDSYEQYF. The CDR3 DNA reads as TGTGCCAGCTCCCAGAGACAGGACTCCTACGAGCAGTACTTC.

Of note for this clone: Other DNA sequences within the sample encode an identical CDR3. The rearrangement links TRBV10-3 to TRBJ1-1, with D perhaps TRBD1 (6 bases). Germline V lookup: CDR1 ENHRY, CDR2 SYGVKD. The CDR3 covers 13 residues. The V end was cut by 11 bases, the J end by 1 base, with 14 bases between. The CDR3 DNA reads as TGTGCCTCGAAGGGGGAATCGAACACTGAAGCTTTCTTT. As protein: CASKGESNTEAFF.